This TCR beta chain was captured by sequencing in a study of PD-L1 blockade in urothelial cancer. Study-wide context: Males with urothelial cancer arising in the bladder constituted about nine tenths of the roughly 30 patients.

Sample time point: pretreatment peripheral blood. Into every PCR, synthetic TCR analog templates were spiked. Clones were read by immunoSEQ multiplex PCR, and TCRdb kept only the in-frame ones, dropping some. The data show some 66,000 clones, with about 90% seen just once and more than 13% held by the top ten. Germline V gene data show CDR1 as GTSNPN and CDR2 as SVGIG (reference sequence). The ends were cut back, 4 bases at V and 7 bases at J, with 16 bases in the middle. This CDR3 spans 14 amino acids. The receptor was isolated from a man between 60 and 70 years old with urothelial cancer. The material was PBMCs, obtained around atezolizumab (anti-PD-L1) treatment. This rearrangement joins TRBV30 to TRBJ1-4; D unresolved. The CDR3 reads CAWTLRARGEKLFF. Written as DNA, the CDR3 is TGTGCCTGGACCCTCCGGGCTCGGGGTGAAAAACTGTTTTTT.